The 30 T cell receptor beta chains given below trace back to one sample, sequenced in a study of Ad26.COV2.S vaccination and SARS-CoV-2 variants. The treatment was: around 19 received Ad26.COV2.S at low or high dose, single or two shots; roughly five received placebo; per-sample allocation not given. The study sampled participants on day 63 after the first vaccine or placebo injection. Generated by immunoSEQ multiplex PCR, the TCRdb table keeps only in-frame clones and is missing some. The sample holds just over 350,000 clones; 85% are singletons and the top ten take about 3.5%. Sequences were derived from peripheral blood, sampled in a trial of Ad26.COV2.S vaccine versus placebo. Receptors were obtained from a person aged 18-65 years who received the Ad26.COV2.S COVID-19 vaccine or a placebo.

The chain links TRBV24-1 to TRBJ2-7, with D perhaps matching TRBD1 (6 bases). This CDR3 is 15 amino acids long. Germline V gene sequence: CDR1 KGHDR, CDR2 SFDVKD. V was trimmed by 4 bases and J by 0 bases, leaving 12 bases between them. The CDR3 protein is CATSEGTSLSYEQYF. In nucleotides, the CDR3 is TGTGCCACCAGTGAAGGGACATCACTCTCCTACGAGCAGTACTTC.

In DNA form, the CDR3 reads TGTGCCATCAGCGGACAGGGGGAAGAGACCCAGTACTTC. The encoded protein is CAISGQGEETQYF. The V and J genes are TRBV10-3 and TRBJ2-5; 10 positions match TRBD1. The CDR3 runs 13 residues. Germline V gene sequence: CDR1 ENHRY, CDR2 SYGVKD. Trimming at V came to 6 bases and at J to 3 bases, leaving 1 base not matched to a gene.

This clone was recorded a few times. The CDR3 region is CASSVFGTANQPQHF. The CDR3 DNA reads TGTGCCAGCAGTGTCTTCGGGACAGCTAATCAGCCCCAGCATTTT. This chain uses TRBV2 with TRBJ1-5, with 7 bases lining up with TRBD1. The V and J ends lost 4 bases and 4 bases, in that order; junction bases with no gene match: 7. CDR3 length equals 15 residues. Germline CDR1 and CDR2: SNHLY and FYNNEI.

This sequence joins TRBV27 and TRBJ1-2, with no clear D. Germline CDR1 and CDR2: MNHEY and SMNVEV (reference sequence). This CDR3 is 17 amino acids long. V was clipped by 0 bases and J by 3 bases, with 17 bases between them. The CDR3 reads CASSLSGNRAGDYGYTF. CDR3 nucleotide sequence: TGTGCCAGCAGTTTATCGGGCAATAGGGCAGGCGACTATGGCTACACCTTC.

The rearrangement uses TRBV15 and TRBJ1-5; D is possibly TRBD1 (6 bases). In germline, CDR1 is LNHNV, CDR2 YYDKDF (reference sequence). Trimming took 5 bases from V and 5 from J, leaving 10 bases between them. CDR3 length: 13 amino acids. The CDR3 here is CATSGNRDQPQHF. The DNA for the CDR3 is TGTGCCACCAGCGGGAACAGGGATCAGCCCCAGCATTTT.

This chain connects TRBV29-1 to TRBJ1-1; 11 nucleotides match TRBD1. In germline, CDR1 is SQVTM, CDR2 ANQGSEA. Trimming removed 3 bases from V and 3 bases from J; junction bases left unmatched: 3. The CDR3 runs to 14 residues. The CDR3 coding sequence is TGCAGCGTTGAGAGGGGACAGGGGGACACTGAAGCTTTCTTT. It translates to CSVERGQGDTEAFF.

The chain joins TRBV19 to TRBJ2-7; 8 nucleotides match TRBD1. V lost 11 bases, J lost 1 base, and 10 bases stayed unmatched. The CDR3 sequence is 14 residues long. Germline V gives CDR1 LNHDA, CDR2 SQIVND (reference sequence). The CDR3 bases are TGTGCCTCCAAATCGCGGGACAGGTCCTACGAGCAGTACTTC. This sequence encodes CASKSRDRSYEQYF.

The CDR3 region has the DNA TGCGCCAGCAGCCCCACGGGGGCTGTAAATGAAAAACTGTTTTTT. Its translation is CASSPTGAVNEKLFF. The chain couples TRBV4-3 to TRBJ1-4; TRBD1 might be the D (6 bases). The CDR3 loop spans 15 amino acids. The ends were cut back, 4 bases at V and 5 bases at J, with 14 bases in the middle. The germline CDR1 and CDR2 sequences are LGHNA and YSLEER.

This clone was seen once. The CDR3 loop is CASSPTGFGDTQYF. DNA of the CDR3: TGTGCCAGCAGCCCTACAGGGTTCGGAGATACGCAGTATTTT. The V gene is TRBV7-8, the J gene TRBJ2-3; weak D call: TRBD1 (6 bases). The V end was cut by 5 bases, the J end by 5 bases, with 14 bases between. CDR3 length equals 14 residues. The germline V gene has CDR1 SGHVS and CDR2 FQNEAQ.

V usage is TRBV10-3 and J usage is TRBJ1-6, with 7 nucleotides matching TRBD1. The CDR3 runs 15 residues. V lost 2 bases to trimming and J lost 5 bases; unmatched junction nucleotides: 3. Germline values: CDR1 ENHRY, CDR2 SYGVKD. The CDR3: CAISEGGQDNSPLHF. The CDR3 nucleotides are TGTGCCATCAGTGAGGGAGGACAGGATAATTCACCCCTCCACTTT.

This clone appeared a single time. This chain joins TRBV19 and TRBJ2-7, with D possibly TRBD1 on 5 matching bases. V lost 2 bases, J lost 2 bases, and 10 bases lay in between. Germline CDR1 LNHDA, CDR2 SQIVND (reference sequence). The CDR3 runs 14 residues. CDR3 DNA: TGTGCCAGTAGTATAAGCCAGGGAACCTACGAGCAGTACTTC. Its protein product is CASSISQGTYEQYF.

J is TRBJ2-7 and V is TRBV19; no reliable D call. This CDR3 spans 17 amino acids. CDR1 is LNHDA and CDR2 is SQIVND in the germline V gene (reference sequence). V shed 8 bases and J shed 2 bases, with 25 bases lying between them. The CDR3 spells CASHDGPFYRPTYEQYF. CDR3 nucleotides: TGTGCCAGTCACGATGGACCATTCTATAGACCTACCTACGAGCAGTACTTC.

This clone has just a few counts. The V and J genes are TRBV30 and TRBJ1-3; D perhaps matches TRBD1 (6 bases). V was trimmed by 6 bases and J by 0 bases, leaving 9 bases between them. CDR3 length: 13 amino acids. Germline V lookup: CDR1 GTSNPN, CDR2 SVGIG (reference sequence). CDR3 residues: CACKTGSGNTIYF. Written as DNA, the CDR3 is TGTGCCTGCAAGACAGGCTCTGGAAACACCATATATTTT.

The chain combines TRBV30 with TRBJ2-3; possibly TRBD2 for D (5 bases). The CDR3 runs to 15 residues. Germline CDR1 and CDR2: GTSNPN and SVGIG (reference sequence). V lost 0 bases and J lost 2, with 12 bases in between. The CDR3 bases are TGTGCCTGGAGTGTACTCCGGGAACACACAGATACGCAGTATTTT. Translated, it gives CAWSVLREHTDTQYF. Full variable domain (remainder filled in from reference TRBV30 and TRBJ2-3): SQTIHQWPATLVQPVGSPLSLECTVEGTSNPNLYWYRQAAGRGLQLLFYSVGIGQISSEVPQNLSASRPQDRQFILSSKKLLLSDSGFYLCAWSVLREHTDTQYFGPGTRLTVL.

This clone was observed a few times. The genes are TRBV30 and TRBJ1-4, with no clear D. V shed 7 bases and J shed 8 bases, with 17 bases lying between them. The V gene's germline CDR1 is GTSNPN and CDR2 SVGIG (reference sequence). This CDR3 spans 13 amino acids. The CDR3 loop is CAFRRSPGEKLFF. Here the CDR3 DNA reads TGTGCCTTCCGACGGAGCCCGGGGGAAAAACTGTTTTTT. Full variable domain (outside the CDR3, taken from reference TRBV30 and TRBJ1-4): SQTIHQWPATLVQPVGSPLSLECTVEGTSNPNLYWYRQAAGRGLQLLFYSVGIGQISSEVPQNLSASRPQDRQFILSSKKLLLSDSGFYLCAFRRSPGEKLFFGSGTQLSVL.

V gene TRBV10-2 combines with J gene TRBJ2-3, with TRBD2 matching 8 bases. The junction had 7 bases not matched to a gene; V was cut back by 7 bases and J by 4 bases. Germline CDR1 WSHSY, CDR2 SAAADI. This CDR3 has 14 residues. The CDR3 nucleotides read TGCGCCAGCAAAGGGACTAGAGGCGCAGATACGCAGTATTTT. This encodes CASKGTRGADTQYF.

This rearrangement joins TRBV11-2 to TRBJ2-1; TRBD2 matches 11 bases. The junction had 4 bases not matched to a gene; V was cut back by 5 bases and J by 7 bases. Per germline, CDR1 SGHAT and CDR2 FQNNGV. The CDR3 sequence is 14 residues long. CDR3 sequence (DNA): TGTGCCAGCAGCCTAAGACTAGCGGGGAATGAGCAGTTCTTC. This codes for CASSLRLAGNEQFF. Combining the CDR3 with reference TRBV11-2 and TRBJ2-1 gives the whole variable domain EAGVAQSPRYKIIEKRQSVAFWCNPISGHATLYWYQQILGQGPKLLIQFQNNGVVDDSQLPKDRFSAERLKGVDSTLKIQPAKLEDSAVYLCASSLRLAGNEQFFGPGTRLTVL.

The chain combines TRBV5-4 with TRBJ2-1; maybe TRBD2 (5 bases). Trimming removed 5 bases from V and 9 bases from J, with 18 bases in between. This CDR3 region has 14 residues. The germline gives CDR1 SGHNT, CDR2 YYREEE (reference sequence). CDR3: CASSWQTGNFEQFF. For the CDR3, the DNA is TGTGCCAGCAGTTGGCAAACCGGGAATTTTGAGCAGTTCTTC.

V usage is TRBV19 and J usage is TRBJ2-6; D unresolved. This CDR3 is 15 amino acids long. V was clipped by 3 bases and J by 2 bases, with 8 bases between them. Germline V gives CDR1 LNHDA, CDR2 SQIVND (reference sequence). CDR3 DNA: TGTGCCAGTAGTATTGTGGCTACTGGGGCCAACGTCCTGACTTTC. Its protein product is CASSIVATGANVLTF.

This chain joins TRBV13 and TRBJ2-7, with 7 bases fitting TRBD2. The J segment lost 2 bases and the V segment lost 2 bases, leaving 9 bases of the junction unmatched. CDR1 and CDR2 (germline): PRHDT, FYEKMQ (reference sequence). CDR3 length: 16 amino acids. This CDR3 is CASSLQTWEGPYEQYF. The DNA of the CDR3 is TGTGCCAGCAGCTTACAGACCTGGGAGGGACCCTACGAGCAGTACTTC.

This chain connects TRBV13 to TRBJ1-6; maybe TRBD1 (6 bases). CDR1 is PRHDT, CDR2 FYEKMQ, per germline (reference sequence). This CDR3 is 17 amino acids long. The germline V and J ends were trimmed by 4 bases and 2 bases, with 15 bases remaining between them. The CDR3 loop reads CASSSHRDGPYNSPLHF. The CDR3 region has the DNA TGTGCCAGCAGCTCACACAGGGATGGCCCCTATAATTCACCCCTCCACTTT.

V gene TRBV6-4 combines with J gene TRBJ2-7, with 8 nucleotides matching TRBD1. This CDR3 comprises 16 residues. Per germline, CDR1 MRHNA and CDR2 SNTAGT. The trim removed 3 bases at V and 1 base at J, leaving 8 bases unmatched. The CDR3, as DNA: TGTGCCAGCAGTGAAGATGGGGACAGGCCGTCCTACGAGCAGTACTTC. Amino acid sequence: CASSEDGDRPSYEQYF.

The chain couples TRBV2 to TRBJ1-6; no clear D. Germline CDR1 and CDR2: SNHLY and FYNNEI. Trimming left V 4 bases short and J 13 bases short, with 11 bases between. This CDR3 region has 12 residues. The CDR3 here is CASSADQSPLHF. The CDR3 DNA is TGTGCCAGCAGTGCGGACCAAAGCCCCCTCCACTTT.

This clone has just a few counts. This rearrangement joins TRBV6-2 or TRBV6-3 to TRBJ1-1, with 7 bases fitting TRBD1. The germline CDR1 and CDR2 sequences are MNHEY and SVGEGT. Germline trimming cut 3 bases from V and 3 bases from J; bases unmatched to any gene: 7. The CDR3 totals 15 residues. The CDR3 DNA reads as TGTGCCAGCAGTTATGGGGCAGGGGGTCACACTGAAGCTTTCTTT. Amino acid sequence: CASSYGAGGHTEAFF.

This sequence joins TRBV19 and TRBJ2-1; D is tentatively TRBD1 or TRBD2 (6 bases each). The CDR3 runs 15 residues. The germline V gene has CDR1 LNHDA and CDR2 SQIVND (reference sequence). V lost 6 bases to trimming and J lost 1 base, with 13 bases between them. The CDR3 coding sequence is TGTGCCAGTAGATCCGGGGGCCGGTCCTACAATGAGCAGTTCTTC. Protein: CASRSGGRSYNEQFF.

A word on this clone: Other nucleotide sequences in the sample specify the same CDR3. This chain uses TRBV18 with TRBJ2-7; 12 nucleotides match TRBD2. V shed 3 bases and J 4 bases; nucleotides not matched to a gene: 1. Per germline, CDR1 KGHSH and CDR2 LQKENI. The CDR3 is 14 amino acids. The CDR3 region has the DNA TGTGCCAGCTCACCGACTAGCGGGAGTTACGAGCAGTACTTC. Translating it yields CASSPTSGSYEQYF.

V gene TRBV5-8 combines with J gene TRBJ2-2, with TRBD1 matching over 12 bases. V shed 6 bases, J shed 9 bases, and the junction held 9 bases outside the gene matches. Germline V gene data show CDR1 as SGHTS and CDR2 as YDEGEE. The CDR3 sequence is 15 residues long. This CDR3 reads CASNTAGTGGRELFF. The DNA of the CDR3 is TGTGCCAGCAATACAGCCGGGACAGGGGGCAGGGAGCTGTTTTTT.

This chain uses TRBV5-1 with TRBJ1-6; no clear D. This CDR3 is 13 amino acids long. The germline V gene has CDR1 SGHRS and CDR2 YFSETQ. V gave up 7 bases and J gave up 5 bases, with 10 bases separating them. The CDR3, as DNA: TGCGCCAGCTCGCCACGGGATAATTCACCCCTCCACTTT. Protein: CASSPRDNSPLHF.

This clone was counted only a few times. V gene TRBV5-1 combines with J gene TRBJ2-1; 12 bases are a match to TRBD2. Germline values: CDR1 SGHRS, CDR2 YFSETQ. With V trimmed by 2 bases and J by 7 bases, 4 bases remained unmatched. CDR3 size: 15 residues. The CDR3 region has the DNA TGCGCCAGCAGCTTACTAGCGGGAGGTCTGAATGAGCAGTTCTTC. It translates to CASSLLAGGLNEQFF.

The chain employs TRBV5-4 and TRBJ1-3; D is ambiguous. Trimming stripped 0 bases from V and 0 bases from J, with 10 bases between. This CDR3 spans 16 amino acids. Looked up from germline, CDR1 is SGHNT and CDR2 is YYREEE (reference sequence). The CDR3 is CASSLGHQSSGNTIYF. The CDR3 DNA is TGTGCCAGCAGCTTGGGACACCAAAGCTCTGGAAACACCATATATTTT.